A selection of T cell receptor beta chains follows, all from one sample in a study of T cell responses to AZD1222 COVID-19 vaccine. This table comes from immunoSEQ multiplex PCR, and its TCRdb copy is limited to in-frame clones, with some not included. The sample consists of about 150,000 clones, more than 70% of them appearing once. Sample: peripheral blood, taken on day 0 of MenACWY control vaccination. The receptors were sampled from an adult in good health. Each CDR3 is given with its conserved first and last residue.

CASSLGLAGVLDEQFF,TRBV5-8
CSVDLDRGRNGYTF,TRBV29-1
CASSYRGATEAFF,TRBV3-1/TRBV3-2
CASSLGSTGNTIYF,TRBV11-3
CASSRDLFRSGNTIYF,TRBV18
CASSTTRGEQYF,TRBV19
CGTGRGNTEAFF,TRBV12-3/TRBV12-4
CASNPQGGTNTGELFF,TRBV5-1
CASSYPPPRDRNSPLHF,TRBV6-2/TRBV6-3
CASSYSQGGVSPLHF,TRBV6-5
CASSYSRQPQHF,TRBV6-2/TRBV6-3
CASGQGGEAFF,TRBV28
CASSRQQDNSPLHF,TRBV5-8
CASSSQGSGELFF,TRBV7-3
CASSQEGGTDTQYF,TRBV7-3
CASSLRTPQTGLLPTEAFF,TRBV27
CASSPDRANTEAFF,TRBV5-1
CASSQQGASNYGYTF,TRBV14
CASSLRVPGNTIYF,TRBV11-3
CASSLLGGRSVEQFF,TRBV5-1
CASSIGTGELFF,TRBV11-3
CASSPGQGISEAFF,TRBV5-1
CASSLGRVQETQYF,TRBV5-1